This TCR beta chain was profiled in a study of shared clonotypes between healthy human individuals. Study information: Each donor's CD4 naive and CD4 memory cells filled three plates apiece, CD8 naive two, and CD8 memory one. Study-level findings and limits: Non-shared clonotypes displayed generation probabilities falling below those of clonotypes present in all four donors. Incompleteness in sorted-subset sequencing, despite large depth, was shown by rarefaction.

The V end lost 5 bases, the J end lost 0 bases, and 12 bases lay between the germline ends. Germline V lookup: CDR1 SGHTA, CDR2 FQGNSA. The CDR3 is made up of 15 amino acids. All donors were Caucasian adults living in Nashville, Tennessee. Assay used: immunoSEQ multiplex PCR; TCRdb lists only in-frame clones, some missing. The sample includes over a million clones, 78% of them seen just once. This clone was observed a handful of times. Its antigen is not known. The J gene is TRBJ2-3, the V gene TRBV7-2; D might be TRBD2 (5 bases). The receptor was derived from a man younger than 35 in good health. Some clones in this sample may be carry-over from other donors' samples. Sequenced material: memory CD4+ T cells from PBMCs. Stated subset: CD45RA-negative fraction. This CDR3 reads CASSAGPQSTDTQYF. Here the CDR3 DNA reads TGTGCCAGCAGCGCGGGCCCCCAGAGCACAGATACGCAGTATTTT.